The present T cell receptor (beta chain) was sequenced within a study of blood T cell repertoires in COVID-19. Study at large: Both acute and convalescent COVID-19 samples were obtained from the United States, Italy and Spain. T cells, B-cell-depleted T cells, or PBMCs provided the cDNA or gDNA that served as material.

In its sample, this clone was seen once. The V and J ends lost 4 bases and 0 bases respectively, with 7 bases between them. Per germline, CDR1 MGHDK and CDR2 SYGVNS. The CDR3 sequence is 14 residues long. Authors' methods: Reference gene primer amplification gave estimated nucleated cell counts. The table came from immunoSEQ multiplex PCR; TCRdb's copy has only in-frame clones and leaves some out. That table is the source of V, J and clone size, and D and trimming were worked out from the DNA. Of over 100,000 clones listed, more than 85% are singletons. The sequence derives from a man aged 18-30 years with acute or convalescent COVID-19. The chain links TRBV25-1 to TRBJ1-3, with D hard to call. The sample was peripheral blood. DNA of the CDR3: TGTGCCAGCAGTGCTCAGGTCTCTGGAAACACCATATATTTT. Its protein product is CASSAQVSGNTIYF.